This TCR beta chain was captured by sequencing in a study of radiotherapy plus CTLA-4 blockade in lung cancer. Whole-study context: Disease control was present in 25% to 35% of patients, and objective responses in more than 15%.

Method: immunoSEQ multiplex PCR; TCRdb's copy keeps in-frame clones and lacks some. The data hold about 43,000 clones, with less than 75% observed a single time. CDR3 size: 16 residues. Germline V gives CDR1 KGHSH, CDR2 LQKENI. J lost 8 bases, V lost 0 bases, and 8 bases had no gene match. The origin of this receptor is a human donor with non-small cell lung cancer who had a partial response to radiotherapy plus ipilimumab. The sample in question was peripheral blood, obtained from a patient treated with radiotherapy plus ipilimumab. The chain combines TRBV18 with TRBJ1-2; 11 positions agree with TRBD1. CDR3 in DNA: TGTGCCAGCTCACCACCTGGACAGGGGGCCCTCGCCGGCTACACCTTC. This gives the protein CASSPPGQGALAGYTF.